The 21 T cell receptor beta chains below all came from one sample that was sequenced in a study of identical twins. Each CDR3 protein gets one entry after TCRdb re-called the 5' RACE reads with MiXCR. This sample yields about 530,000 distinct CDR3 sequences, of which 13% to 15% are seen a single time; about 0.47% belongs to the top ten. These data were also filed under a second study, of yellow fever vaccine responses in identical twins.

Sequencing used CD4+ T cells sorted from blood. These receptors came from a woman between 18 and 29 years old in good health.

This clonotype turned up a few times. The chain is built from TRBV20-1 and TRBJ2-7; 8 bases are shared with TRBD1. The germline CDR1 and CDR2 sequences are DFQATT and SNEGSKA (reference sequence). The CDR3 contains 12 residues. After removal of 5 bases from V and 7 bases from J, the junction contained 7 bases not matched to a gene. The CDR3 loop reads CSASGQAEEQYF. In DNA form, the CDR3 reads TGCAGTGCTTCGGGACAGGCGGAGGAGCAGTACTTC.

V is TRBV19 and J is TRBJ2-7, with TRBD1 matching 7 bases. Trimming removed 3 bases from V and 2 bases from J; junction bases left unmatched: 7. This CDR3 is 15 amino acids long. Germline V gene sequence: CDR1 LNHDA, CDR2 SQIVND (reference sequence). The CDR3 loop is CASSMGRDRTYEQYF. The CDR3 DNA sequence: TGTGCCAGTAGTATGGGCCGGGACAGAACCTACGAGCAGTACTTC.

The table lists this clonotype with a few counts. The rearrangement links TRBV28 to TRBJ2-5; 7 bases match TRBD1. The CDR3 length is 15 residues. V lost 4 bases to trimming and J lost 2 bases; unmatched junction nucleotides: 7. Germline V lookup: CDR1 MDHEN, CDR2 SYDVKM. CDR3 DNA: TGTGCCAGCAGTTACAGCCGGGACAGACAAGAGACCCAGTACTTC. Protein sequence: CASSYSRDRQETQYF.

The rearrangement joins TRBV7-9 to TRBJ2-1; D is unclear. The germline V gene has CDR1 SEHNR and CDR2 FQNEAQ (reference sequence). The CDR3 is 14 residues long. Trimming stripped 7 bases from V and 6 bases from J, with 16 bases between. The CDR3 DNA is TGTGCCAGCAAATTGACGACCCAAAGCAATGAGCAGTTCTTC. This codes for CASKLTTQSNEQFF. The full variable domain, rest sourced from reference TRBV7-9 and TRBJ2-1, is DTGVSQNPRHKITKRGQNVTFRCDPISEHNRLYWYRQTLGQGPEFLTYFQNEAQLEKSRLLSDRFSAERPKGSFSTLEIQRTEQGDSAMYLCASKLTTQSNEQFFGPGTRLTVL.

Only a few counts were recorded for this clonotype. The rearrangement links TRBV27 to TRBJ1-5; D remains unclear. V shed 3 bases and J shed 5 bases, with 8 bases lying between them. Germline CDR1 is MNHEY and CDR2 is SMNVEV (reference sequence). CDR3 length: 13 amino acids. As DNA, the CDR3 is TGTGCCAGCAGTTTCTCATCCTATCAGCCCCAGCATTTT. This sequence encodes CASSFSSYQPQHF.

A few counts support this clonotype. V gene TRBV5-1 combines with J gene TRBJ2-4, with 9 bases identical to TRBD1. From germline, CDR1 is SGHRS and CDR2 YFSETQ. The CDR3 extends over 16 amino acids. The V segment lost 2 bases and the J segment 1 base; nucleotides outside the gene matches: 4. The CDR3: CASSLPGQGAKNIQYF. DNA for the CDR3: TGCGCCAGCAGCTTACCTGGACAGGGGGCCAAAAACATTCAGTACTTC.

The rearrangement joins TRBV5-4 to TRBJ2-3, with 10 bases identical to TRBD2. Germline assignment: CDR1 SGHNT and CDR2 YYREEE (reference sequence). Losses at the gene ends were 0 bases for V and 1 base for J; bases not matched to a gene: 5. This CDR3 is built from 17 residues. The CDR3 region is CASSLAPGTSGTDTQYF. The CDR3, as DNA: TGTGCCAGCAGCTTGGCCCCCGGGACTAGCGGCACAGATACGCAGTATTTT.

The chain couples TRBV11-2 to TRBJ2-3; D is ambiguous. The germline V gene has CDR1 SGHAT and CDR2 FQNNGV. The CDR3 is 14 amino acids. Trimming stripped 0 bases from V and 6 bases from J, with 10 bases between. The CDR3 coding sequence is TGTGCCAGCAGCTTAGACTACCTTTTGGATACGCAGTATTTT. This translates into CASSLDYLLDTQYF. Complete variable domain (other parts from reference TRBV11-2 and TRBJ2-3): EAGVAQSPRYKIIEKRQSVAFWCNPISGHATLYWYQQILGQGPKLLIQFQNNGVVDDSQLPKDRFSAERLKGVDSTLKIQPAKLEDSAVYLCASSLDYLLDTQYFGPGTRLTVL.

The sample holds a few counts of this clonotype. The chain's CDR3 is CASSLGSARGPRWSYEQYF. CDR3 sequence (DNA): TGTGCCAGCAGCTTAGGGTCCGCCAGGGGGCCCCGTTGGTCCTACGAGCAGTACTTC. This sequence joins TRBV5-6 and TRBJ2-7; 8 positions match TRBD1. The CDR3 runs 19 residues. From germline, CDR1 is SGHDT and CDR2 YYEEEE. Trimming removed 2 bases from V and 1 base from J; junction bases left unmatched: 17.

J is TRBJ2-1 and V is TRBV5-6; D is uncertain. Germline V gives CDR1 SGHDT, CDR2 YYEEEE. The V gene lost 6 bases and the J gene lost 9 bases, with 10 bases spanning the gap. The CDR3 is made up of 11 amino acids. CDR3 bases: TGTGCCAGCAAGCGAAGTGTTGAGCAGTTCTTC. Protein: CASKRSVEQFF.

This chain connects TRBV5-4 to TRBJ2-3; the D gene is possibly TRBD2 (7 bases). CDR1 is SGHNT and CDR2 is YYREEE in the germline V gene (reference sequence). V was cut by 6 bases and J by 2 bases, with 19 bases left in between. The CDR3 loop spans 16 amino acids. CDR3 sequence (DNA): TGTGCCAGCACCCCTGGGGGGGGGCCCCCCACAGATACGCAGTATTTT. Translation: CASTPGGGPPTDTQYF. The variable domain in full, completed from reference TRBV5-4 and TRBJ2-3, reads ETGVTQSPTHLIKTRGQQVTLRCSSQSGHNTVSWYQQALGQGPQFIFQYYREEENGRGNFPPRFSGLQFPNYSSELNVNALELDDSALYLCASTPGGGPPTDTQYFGPGTRLTVL.

The CDR3 DNA follows: TGTGCCAGCACCACTAGCGGGGGCGGGGAGCAGTTCTTC. Its protein is CASTTSGGGEQFF. The genes are TRBV12-3 or TRBV12-4 and TRBJ2-1; 11 nucleotides align to TRBD2. The V gene end was trimmed by 7 bases and the J gene end by 10 bases; junction bases not matched to a gene: 6. The CDR3 extends over 13 amino acids.

The chain combines TRBV10-3 with TRBJ2-5, with D unresolved. Trimming left V 0 bases short and J 1 base short, with 12 bases between. The CDR3 spans 16 residues. Germline V lookup: CDR1 ENHRY, CDR2 SYGVKD. The chain's CDR3 is CAISESPSGVQETQYF. CDR3 in DNA: TGTGCCATCAGTGAGTCGCCTAGTGGGGTCCAAGAGACCCAGTACTTC.

The gene calls are TRBV4-2 and TRBJ2-3; 14 bases line up with TRBD2. The germline V gene encodes CDR1 LGHNA and CDR2 YNFKEQ. J lost 2 bases, V lost 6 bases, and 13 bases had no gene match. This CDR3 region has 19 residues. The CDR3 region has the DNA TGTGCCAGCAGTCCGACTAGCGGGAGGGCGGGGCGGAACACAGATACGCAGTATTTT. It translates to CASSPTSGRAGRNTDTQYF.

This clonotype has ten or more counts. J is TRBJ1-6 and V is TRBV5-1, with D possibly matching TRBD1 (6 bases). V lost 1 base and J lost 5, with 10 bases in between. The CDR3 consists of 15 residues. Germline CDR1 is SGHRS and CDR2 is YFSETQ. The CDR3 sequence is CASSLTGTHNSPLHF. The CDR3 nucleotides read TGCGCCAGCAGCTTGACCGGGACACATAATTCACCCCTCCACTTT.

The sample holds a few counts of this clonotype. The rearrangement links TRBV7-9 to TRBJ2-7; the D gene is possibly TRBD1 (5 bases). The CDR3 is 14 residues long. V was cut by 4 bases and J by 5 bases, with 15 bases left in between. The germline V gene has CDR1 SEHNR and CDR2 FQNEAQ (reference sequence). The CDR3 here is CASSSLDRWDEQYF. For the CDR3, the DNA is TGTGCCAGCAGCTCATTAGACAGATGGGACGAGCAGTACTTC.

This clonotype occurred many times. V is TRBV6-5 and J is TRBJ1-2; 7 bases are shared with TRBD1. Germline lookup yields CDR1 MNHEY and CDR2 SVGAGI. The length of the CDR3 is 16 residues. Trimming at V came to 0 bases and at J to 8 bases, leaving 12 bases not matched to a gene. DNA of the CDR3: TGTGCCAGCAGTTACTCTTCCGCGCGACAGGGCTGGGGCTACACCTTC. It codes for CASSYSSARQGWGYTF.

This clonotype has just a few counts. The chain has TRBV29-1 and TRBJ2-5; no clear D gene. The CDR3 length is 13 residues. Germline lookup yields CDR1 SQVTM and CDR2 ANQGSEA. V shed 2 bases and J shed 0 bases, with 7 bases lying between them. The CDR3 DNA sequence: TGCAGCGTTGAAATCAGCAACCAAGAGACCCAGTACTTC. Translated: CSVEISNQETQYF.

The gene calls are TRBV7-9 and TRBJ1-1; D might be TRBD1 (5 bases). The V end lost 7 bases, the J end lost 1 base, and 16 bases lay between the germline ends. The CDR3 length is 15 residues. Per the germline V gene, CDR1 is SEHNR and CDR2 is FQNEAQ (reference sequence). CDR3 residues: CASNPPGGGNTEAFF. The CDR3 coding sequence is TGTGCCAGCAACCCCCCCGGGGGAGGGAACACTGAAGCTTTCTTT.

The chain couples TRBV6-1 to TRBJ1-1; D perhaps matches TRBD1 (5 bases). The CDR3 extends over 14 amino acids. Germline V gene data show CDR1 as MNHNS and CDR2 as SASEGT. V lost 7 bases, J lost 1 base, and 13 bases lay in between. CDR3 nucleotide sequence: TGTGCCAGCACCCAAAGGGGTGGGAACACTGAAGCTTTCTTT. Translating it yields CASTQRGGNTEAFF.

A few counts support this clonotype. The rearrangement uses TRBV6-5 and TRBJ1-6, with D uncertain. The CDR3 contains 15 residues. V shed 2 bases and J shed 7 bases, with 12 bases lying between them. Germline loops: CDR1 MNHEY, CDR2 SVGAGI. The CDR3 sequence: CASSYNTFGNSPLHF. The CDR3 DNA follows: TGTGCCAGCAGTTACAATACCTTCGGGAATTCACCCCTCCACTTT.